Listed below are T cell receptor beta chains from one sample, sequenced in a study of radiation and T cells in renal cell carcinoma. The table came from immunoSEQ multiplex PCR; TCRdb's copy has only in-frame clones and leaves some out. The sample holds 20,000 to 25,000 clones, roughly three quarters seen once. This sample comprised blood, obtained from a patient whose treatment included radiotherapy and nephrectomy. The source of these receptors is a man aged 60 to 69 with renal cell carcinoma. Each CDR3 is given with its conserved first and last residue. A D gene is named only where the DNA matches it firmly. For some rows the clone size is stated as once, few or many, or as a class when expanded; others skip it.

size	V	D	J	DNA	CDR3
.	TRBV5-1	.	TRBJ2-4	TGCGCCAGCAGCTTATTCGTCGCCGGACTAGCCAAAAACATTCAGTACTTC	CASSLFVAGLAKNIQYF
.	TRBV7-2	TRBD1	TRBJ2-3	TGTGCCAGCAGCTTTAGGGGACAGGCCCTGACAGATACGCAGTATTTT	CASSFRGQALTDTQYF
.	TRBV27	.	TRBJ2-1	TGTGCCAGCAGCCCGGGACGGACGTCGGAGCAGTTCTTC	CASSPGRTSEQFF
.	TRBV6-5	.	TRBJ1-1	TGTGCCAGCAGTTACGGCCAGGGTTACATGAACACTGAAGCTTTCTTT	CASSYGQGYMNTEAFF
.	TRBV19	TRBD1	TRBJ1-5	TGTGCCAGTAGTATAACCGCGGCAGGGGGACATCAGCCCCAGCATTTT	CASSITAAGGHQPQHF
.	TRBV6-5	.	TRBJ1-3	TGTGCCAGCAGTTACTCGACCAGGGGAGGTGGAAACACCATATATTTT	CASSYSTRGGGNTIYF
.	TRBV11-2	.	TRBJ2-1	TGTGCCAGCAGCCCCTCTTTAGAGCAGTTCTTC	CASSPSLEQFF
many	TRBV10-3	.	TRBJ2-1	TGTGCCATCAGTGAGCACGGGAGTCGAAGATACAATGAGCAGTTCTTC	CAISEHGSRRYNEQFF
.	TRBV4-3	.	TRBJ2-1	TGCGCCAGCAGCCAAGATTGGGGTGAAGCCAGGAGGAGACGGTTCTTC	CASSQDWGEARRRRFF
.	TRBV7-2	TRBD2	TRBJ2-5	TGTGCCAGCAGCTTAGCGGCTAGCGGGAGCGGACAAGAGACCCAGTACTTC	CASSLAASGSGQETQYF
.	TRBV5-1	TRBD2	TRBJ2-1	TGCGCCAGCAGCTTCCTAGCGGATAATGAGCAGTTCTTC	CASSFLADNEQFF